The present entry profiles one T cell receptor (beta chain) with its context. Its antigen remains unidentified. Germline is not matched at one junction end, which may reflect a read error. This specimen belongs to a study of T cell repertoires in cytomegalovirus infection. For the study at large: Both CMV infection and a matching HLA type were indicated by public TCR beta signatures.

Germline CDR1 SGHDT, CDR2 YYEEEE. This CDR3 is 18 amino acids long. TCRdb recomputed calls from the reads with MiXCR, one row per CDR3 protein. The table records 310,000 or so distinct CDR3 sequences, roughly 23% of them present only once. General study results and limits: Individuals carrying CMV plus the relevant HLA were identified by cumulative frequency of public TCR beta families. The study found HLA-C-restricted CMV-specific TCR beta clonotypes dominating the ex vivo response.

Sequenced input: PBMCs. The V gene is TRBV5-6, the J gene TRBJ1-5, with D possibly being TRBD1 (6 bases). This sequence was found in a human donor in good health (CMV status not recorded). Some clones in this sample may be carry-over from other donors' samples. The DNA of the CDR3 is TGTCCCAGCAGCTCCGAAGACAGGCGACGCCGTAGCAATCAGCCCCAGCATTTT. It codes for CPSSSEDRRRRSNQPQHF. Drawing the rest from reference TRBV5-6 and TRBJ1-5, the complete variable domain is DAGVTQSPTHLIKTRGQQVTLRCSPKSGHDTVSWYQQALGQGPQFIFQYYEEEERQRGNFPDRFSGHQFPNYSSELNVNALLLGDSALYLCPSSSEDRRRRSNQPQHFGDGTRLSIL.